The 2 T cell receptor beta chains reported below all come from one sample, sequenced in a study of shared clonotypes between healthy human individuals. The assay was immunoSEQ multiplex PCR, and TCRdb's table has in-frame clones only and misses some. The table lists fewer than 3 million clones, around 90% of them singletons, with around 0.38% in the top ten. The sample was naive CD4+ T cells from PBMCs. Sample subset: CD45RA+ positively selected. The receptors were sampled from a man younger than 35 in good health. Some clones in this sample may be carry-over from other donors' samples.

This chain connects TRBV7-8 to TRBJ2-7, with D perhaps matching TRBD2 (5 bases). V was cut by 1 base and J by 6 bases, with 10 bases left in between. The CDR3 runs 13 residues. CDR1 and CDR2 from the germline V gene are SGHVS and FQNEAQ. CDR3 sequence: CASSLDRGREQYF. CDR3 coding DNA: TGTGCCAGCAGCTTAGACAGAGGGCGCGAGCAGTACTTC.

The J gene is TRBJ2-5, the V gene TRBV7-9; the D is unclear. This CDR3 contains 14 residues. Germline V CDR1 and CDR2: SEHNR, FQNEAQ (reference sequence). Trimming took 3 bases from V and 4 from J, leaving 12 bases between them. Written as DNA, the CDR3 is TGTGCCAGCAGCTTTCGTGTTCCGGGAGAGACCCAGTACTTC. Translated: CASSFRVPGETQYF.